Listed below are T cell receptor beta chains from one sample, sequenced in a study of T cells in localized non-small cell lung cancer. The assay was immunoSEQ multiplex PCR, and TCRdb's table has in-frame clones only and misses some. The sample includes approximately 63,000 clones, roughly 89% of them seen just once. The input for sequencing was peripheral blood, taken before any cancer treatment. These receptors were collected from a man between 40 and 70 years old with stage I squamous cell lung carcinoma. Both conserved end residues are part of each CDR3. D genes are given only for firm matches. Size values are once, few and many counts, or a class for expanded clones, and some rows have none.

>TRBV30|.|TRBD1|TRBJ1-4
TGTGCCTGGGCCAGGGGGACTAATGAAAAACTGTTTTTT
CAWARGTNEKLFF
>TRBV7-2|.|TRBD2|TRBJ2-3
TGTGCCAGCAGCTTAGAACTAGCGGTAAAGGGGCAGTATTTT
CASSLELAVKGQYF
>TRBV19|.|.|TRBJ1-5
TGTGCCAGTAGTCTAGGTGAAGGGGCGAGGAATCAGCCCCAGCATTTT
CASSLGEGARNQPQHF
>TRBV5-1|.|.|TRBJ2-1
TGCGCCAGCAGCTTGTTTAGCCCAGGCCCTTACAATGAGCAGTTCTTC
CASSLFSPGPYNEQFF
>TRBV7-9|once|.|TRBJ2-2
TGTGCCAGCAGCTACCCCGGACCGATGAGGGCCGGGGAGCTGTTTTTT
CASSYPGPMRAGELFF
>TRBV4-2|.|TRBD2|TRBJ2-2
TGTGCCAGCAGCCAAACGTCTAGCGGGAACACCGGGGAGCTGTTTTTT
CASSQTSSGNTGELFF
>TRBV5-6|.|.|TRBJ2-3
TGTGCCAGCAGCTTGGAGCTAGTGAGGACAGATACGCAGTATTTT
CASSLELVRTDTQYF
>TRBV19|.|.|TRBJ2-5
TGTGCCAGTAGTATCCAGGGGTCCCAAGAGACCCAGTACTTC
CASSIQGSQETQYF
>TRBV27|once|.|TRBJ1-2
TGTGCCAGCAGTTTAGGGGCAGGGCAATTTGGCTACACCTTC
CASSLGAGQFGYTF
>TRBV4-2|.|.|TRBJ2-1
TGTGCCAGCAGCTTGGGGCTTCTCAATGAGCAGTTCTTC
CASSLGLLNEQFF
>TRBV2|.|TRBD1|TRBJ2-7
TGTGCCACAGGACAGGGGGCGGTAGGTTACGAGCAGTACTTC
CATGQGAVGYEQYF
>TRBV5-1|.|.|TRBJ2-1
TGCGCCAGCAGCTTGGCCCAAGCCTCCTACAATGAGCAGTTCTTC
CASSLAQASYNEQFF
>TRBV5-6|.|.|TRBJ2-7
TGTGCCAGCGGGGGCCTGAGGGTTTACGAGCAGTACTTC
CASGGLRVYEQYF
>TRBV7-3|.|TRBD1|TRBJ1-1
TGTGCCAGCAGCGATAGGGGGCCCACTGAAGCTTTCTTT
CASSDRGPTEAFF
>TRBV5-6|.|TRBD2|TRBJ2-1
TGTGCCAGCAGCCCCCTAGCGGGAGAAAACAATGAGCAGTTCTTC
CASSPLAGENNEQFF
>TRBV29-1|.|.|TRBJ2-1
TGCAGCGTTGGGGTAATACCCTACAATGAGCAGTTCTTC
CSVGVIPYNEQFF
>TRBV11-3|.|.|TRBJ2-1
TGTGCCAGCAGCTTAGGACCCAACAATGAGCAGTTCTTC
CASSLGPNNEQFF
>TRBV7-9|.|.|TRBJ1-2
TGTGCCAGCAGCAAATACAGGGATGAGAATGGCTACACCTTC
CASSKYRDENGYTF
>TRBV10-1|.|TRBD2|TRBJ2-7
TGCGCCAGTGATAGCGGGACCTACGAGCAGTACTTC
CASDSGTYEQYF
>TRBV6-1|.|TRBD2|TRBJ2-7
TGTGCCAGCAGATTAGCGGGAGAGGTCTACGAGCAGTACTTC
CASRLAGEVYEQYF
>TRBV5-4|.|.|TRBJ1-1
TGTGCCAGCAGCTTGGACAGGGCCGCTGTATGGGAAGCTTTCTTT
CASSLDRAAVWEAFF
>TRBV5-1|.|.|TRBJ2-6
TGCGCCAGCAGCTTGGTAGGCTTTGGGGCCAACGTCCTGACTTTC
CASSLVGFGANVLTF
>TRBV5-1|.|TRBD1|TRBJ2-3
TGCGCCAGCAATCAAGGGGACAGCCGCACAGATACGCAGTATTTT
CASNQGDSRTDTQYF
>TRBV11-2|.|.|TRBJ1-5
TGTGCCAGCAGCCGCGGCGCTAAAAGCAATCAGCCCCAGCATTTT
CASSRGAKSNQPQHF
>TRBV4-3|.|.|TRBJ1-1
TGCGCCAGCAGCCCCCAGGACAGACGGAACACTGAAGCTTTCTTT
CASSPQDRRNTEAFF
>TRBV6-1|.|TRBD1|TRBJ1-4
TGTGCCAGCAGGGAGGACAGGGGGCGGGGAAAACTGTTTTTT
CASREDRGRGKLFF
>TRBV28|.|.|TRBJ1-4
TGTGCCAGCAGTTTAATACGCAGGAATGAAAAACTGTTTTTT
CASSLIRRNEKLFF
>TRBV12-5|.|.|TRBJ2-5
TGTGCTAGTGCTACGGGTGAGACCCAGTACTTC
CASATGETQYF
>TRBV6-6|.|.|TRBJ2-2
TGTGCCAGCACCTCCTGGGAGGGGGACACCGGGGAGCTGTTTTTT
CASTSWEGDTGELFF
>TRBV6-1|.|TRBD2|TRBJ2-3
TGTGCCAGCAGTCCCTTAGCGGGCGCAGATACGCAGTATTTT
CASSPLAGADTQYF
>TRBV5-1|once|TRBD2|TRBJ2-7
TGCGCCAGCAGCCTAGCGGGACGGCTTTACGAGCAGTACTTC
CASSLAGRLYEQYF
>TRBV9|.|.|TRBJ2-7
TGTGCCAGCAGCGTAGGGGGACATGTGGGTGGACACGAGCAGTACTTC
CASSVGGHVGGHEQYF
>TRBV1|.|.|TRBJ2-1
TGCACCAGCCCCGGGAGGGATCGAGCCCGGCAGGATGAGCAGTTCTTC
CTSPGRDRARQDEQFF